The 17 T cell receptor beta chains below all came from one sample that was sequenced in a study of blood T cell repertoires in COVID-19. Clones were read by immunoSEQ multiplex PCR, and TCRdb kept only the in-frame ones, dropping some. The sample consists of approximately 340,000 clones, approximately 91% of them appearing once. Sequenced material: PBMCs or T cells enriched from blood (not recorded which). The receptors derive from a woman aged 40 to 50 who had been exposed to COVID-19.

The chain has TRBV6-5 and TRBJ1-5; tentatively, D is TRBD1 (6 bases). In germline, CDR1 is MNHEY, CDR2 SVGAGI. This CDR3 is built from 13 residues. Trimming pared 6 bases from V and 5 bases from J, leaving 11 bases between. In DNA, the CDR3 is TGTGCCAGCAGGACAGACAGGCATCAGCCCCAGCATTTT. It translates to CASRTDRHQPQHF.

The chain couples TRBV11-1 to TRBJ1-4; weak D call: TRBD1 (5 bases). Germline V gene sequence: CDR1 SGHAT, CDR2 FQDESV (reference sequence). The V gene lost 6 bases and the J gene lost 5 bases, with 10 bases spanning the gap. This CDR3 is 13 amino acids long. In DNA form, the CDR3 reads TGTGCCAGCAGTCGAGACAGAAATGAAAAACTGTTTTTT. It translates to CASSRDRNEKLFF.

The chain couples TRBV3-1 (or the pseudogene TRBV3-2) to TRBJ2-1, with 10 bases aligning to TRBD2. CDR1 is LGHDT and CDR2 is YNNKEL in the germline V gene (reference sequence). V lost 4 bases, J lost 4 bases, and 10 bases stayed unmatched. The CDR3 is 17 amino acids. CDR3 coding DNA: TGTGCCAGCAGCCTGACCACGGGACTAGCGAATTACAATGAGCAGTTCTTC. Translation gives CASSLTTGLANYNEQFF.

The chain couples TRBV14 to TRBJ2-1, with 9 bases fitting TRBD2. The CDR3 spans 18 residues. The V gene end was trimmed by 1 base and the J gene end by 4 bases; junction bases not matched to a gene: 11. The V gene's germline CDR1 is SGHDN and CDR2 FVKESK. CDR3 protein: CASSQGFSASGEYNEQFF. CDR3 DNA sequence: TGTGCCAGCAGCCAAGGGTTCAGCGCTAGCGGGGAGTACAATGAGCAGTTCTTC.

This chain connects TRBV19 to TRBJ1-2, with 8 bases identical to TRBD1. The germline V gene has CDR1 LNHDA and CDR2 SQIVND (reference sequence). J lost 8 bases, V lost 6 bases, and 17 bases had no gene match. The CDR3 is made up of 16 amino acids. The CDR3 here is CASRENHGQGRGGYTF. The CDR3 DNA is TGTGCCAGTAGAGAAAATCACGGACAGGGAAGGGGCGGCTACACCTTC.

This chain links TRBV6-1 with TRBJ1-2, with D maybe TRBD1 (6 bases). The CDR3 contains 14 residues. Germline CDR1 reads MNHNS; CDR2 reads SASEGT. V was cut by 2 bases and J by 6 bases, with 13 bases left in between. The CDR3 nucleotides are TGTGCCAGCAGTGAATTCCAGGGGATAAATGGCTACACCTTC. This codes for CASSEFQGINGYTF.

This chain links TRBV6-5 with TRBJ2-1; TRBD2 is a possible D gene (6 bases). Deletions cut 10 bases from V and 6 bases from J, with 19 bases between. This CDR3 spans 14 amino acids. Germline V lookup: CDR1 MNHEY, CDR2 SVGAGI. DNA of the CDR3: TGTGCCACCCGGCTAGGACTATACTCCAATGAGCAGTTCTTC. Its protein is CATRLGLYSNEQFF.

The chain carries TRBV9 and TRBJ2-1, with 9 nucleotides matching TRBD2. CDR3 size: 16 residues. Per the germline V gene, CDR1 is SGDLS and CDR2 is YYNGEE. V lost 0 bases to trimming and J lost 9 bases; unmatched junction nucleotides: 10. CDR3 DNA sequence: TGTGCCAGCAGCGTAGCGGTGGGCGGGAGGGCCTTTGAGCAGTTCTTC. Translated: CASSVAVGGRAFEQFF.

DNA of the CDR3: TGTGCCAGCAGGATTAACAGGGGGCAAGAGGATCAGCCCCAGCATTTT. Translation gives CASRINRGQEDQPQHF. This sequence joins TRBV2 and TRBJ1-5; 9 bases agree with TRBD1. V lost 6 bases, J lost 5 bases, and 11 bases stayed unmatched. Germline CDR1 SNHLY, CDR2 FYNNEI. The length of the CDR3 is 16 residues.

The V call is TRBV6-6, the J call TRBJ1-5, with 9 bases matching TRBD1. V lost 8 bases, J lost 12 bases, and 14 bases stayed unmatched. The germline gives CDR1 MNHNY, CDR2 SVGAGI (reference sequence). There are 14 residues in the CDR3. CDR3 loop: CASFPGTGTWRQHF. In nucleotides, the CDR3 is TGTGCCAGCTTCCCAGGGACAGGGACTTGGCGCCAGCATTTT.

The chain recombines TRBV18 with TRBJ2-6; D gene unclear. Looked up from germline, CDR1 is KGHSH and CDR2 is LQKENI. There are 18 residues in the CDR3. The V end lost 1 base, the J end lost 1 base, and 14 bases lay between the germline ends. The CDR3 spells CASSPLPLVSSGANVLTF. CDR3 nucleotides: TGTGCCAGCTCACCACTGCCATTAGTTAGTTCTGGGGCCAACGTCCTGACTTTC.

This CDR3 is CASSLQGGDTQYF. The CDR3 DNA is TGTGCCAGCAGCTTGCAGGGAGGAGATACGCAGTATTTT. The chain carries TRBV5-5 and TRBJ2-3, with a weak D call TRBD2 (6 bases). The CDR3 contains 13 residues. The germline V gene encodes CDR1 SGHKS and CDR2 YYEKEE (reference sequence). Trimming removed 1 base at V and 5 bases at J, with 8 bases between.

The V call is TRBV6-5, the J call TRBJ1-2; D is unresolved. Deletions cut 0 bases from V and 4 bases from J, with 9 bases between. Germline V CDR1 and CDR2: MNHEY, SVGAGI. This CDR3 spans 14 amino acids. The CDR3 DNA reads TGTGCCAGCAGTTACTCGGCCAGTGGCTATGGCTACACCTTC. This sequence encodes CASSYSASGYGYTF.

The chain joins TRBV5-1 to TRBJ2-7; TRBD2 matches 7 bases. Trimming cost V 0 bases and J 7 bases; bases outside gene matches: 7. Germline-derived CDR1 and CDR2 are SGHRS and YFSETQ. The CDR3 is 14 amino acids. CDR3 DNA: TGCGCCAGCAGCTTGGCCCAGCGGGGATCGGAGCAGTACTTC. Its translation: CASSLAQRGSEQYF.

The rearrangement joins TRBV12-3 or TRBV12-4 to TRBJ1-6; 11 bases are shared with TRBD1. After removal of 9 bases from V and 10 bases from J, the junction contained 5 bases not matched to a gene. The CDR3 has 13 amino acids. The CDR3, as DNA: TGTGCCAGTAGGACAGGGGGCGCATCACCCCTCCACTTT. Residues: CASRTGGASPLHF.

The V call is TRBV7-3, the J call TRBJ1-2; 7 nucleotides line up with TRBD1. Germline lookup yields CDR1 SGHTA and CDR2 FQGTGA. The V segment lost 3 bases and the J segment 5 bases; nucleotides outside the gene matches: 3. The CDR3 has 13 amino acids. Written as DNA, the CDR3 is TGTGCCAGCAGCTTCCCAGGGGGATATGGCTACACCTTC. The encoded protein is CASSFPGGYGYTF.

The rearrangement joins TRBV30 to TRBJ1-5; TRBD1 agrees at 8 bases. Trimming removed 0 bases from V and 7 bases from J; junction bases left unmatched: 5. CDR1 and CDR2 from the germline V gene are GTSNPN and SVGIG (reference sequence). The CDR3 is made up of 14 amino acids. The CDR3, as DNA: TGTGCCTGGAGTGTACAGGGGGACGGGCAGCCCCAGCATTTT. Its translation is CAWSVQGDGQPQHF.